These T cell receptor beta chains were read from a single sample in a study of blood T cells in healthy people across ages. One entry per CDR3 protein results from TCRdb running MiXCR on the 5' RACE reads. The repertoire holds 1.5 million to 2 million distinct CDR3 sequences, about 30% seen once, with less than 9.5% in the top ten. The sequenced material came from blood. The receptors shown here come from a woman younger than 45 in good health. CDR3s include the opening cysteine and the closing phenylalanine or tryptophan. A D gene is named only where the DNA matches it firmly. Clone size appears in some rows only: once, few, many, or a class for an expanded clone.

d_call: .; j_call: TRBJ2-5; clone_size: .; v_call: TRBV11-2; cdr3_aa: CASGVVQETQYF; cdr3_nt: TGTGCCAGTGGGGTTGTTCAAGAGACCCAGTACTTC
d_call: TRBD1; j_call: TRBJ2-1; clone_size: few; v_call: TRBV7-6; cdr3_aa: CASSLRRQGRNEQFF; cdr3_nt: TGTGCCAGCAGCCTGAGACGACAGGGGCGGAATGAGCAGTTCTTC
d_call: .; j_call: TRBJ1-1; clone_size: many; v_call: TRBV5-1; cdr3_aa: CASSFNTEANTEAFF; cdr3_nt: TGCGCCAGCAGCTTCAACACAGAGGCGAACACTGAAGCTTTCTTT
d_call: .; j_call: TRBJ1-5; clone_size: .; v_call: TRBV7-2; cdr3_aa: CVSSLAPHSNQPQHF; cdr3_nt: TGTGTCAGCAGCTTAGCCCCACATAGCAATCAGCCCCAGCATTTT
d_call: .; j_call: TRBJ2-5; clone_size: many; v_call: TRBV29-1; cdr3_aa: CSVFESYQETQYF; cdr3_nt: TGCAGCGTTTTTGAGTCGTACCAAGAGACCCAGTACTTC
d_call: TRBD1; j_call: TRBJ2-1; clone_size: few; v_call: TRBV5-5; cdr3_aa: CASSLAKQGAWDEQFF; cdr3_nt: TGTGCCAGCAGCTTGGCCAAACAGGGGGCGTGGGATGAGCAGTTCTTC
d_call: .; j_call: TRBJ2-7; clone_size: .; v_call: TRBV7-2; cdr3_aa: CASSWIGTAQYF; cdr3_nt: TGTGCCAGCAGCTGGATAGGGACGGCCCAGTACTTC
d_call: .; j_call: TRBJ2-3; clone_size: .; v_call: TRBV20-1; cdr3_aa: CSGADTQYF; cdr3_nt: TGCAGTGGGGCAGATACGCAGTATTTT
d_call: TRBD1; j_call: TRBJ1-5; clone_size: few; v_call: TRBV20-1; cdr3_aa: CSARQGGRQPQHF; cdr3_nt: TGCAGTGCTAGACAGGGGGGCCGACAGCCCCAGCATTTT
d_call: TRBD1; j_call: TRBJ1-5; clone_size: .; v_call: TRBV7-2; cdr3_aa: CASSFDRGDQPQHF; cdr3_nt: TGTGCCAGCAGCTTCGACAGGGGGGACCAGCCCCAGCATTTT
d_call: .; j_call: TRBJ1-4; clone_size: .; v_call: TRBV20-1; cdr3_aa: CSASSVATNEKLFF; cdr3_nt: TGCAGTGCTAGTAGCGTAGCAACTAATGAAAAACTGTTTTTT
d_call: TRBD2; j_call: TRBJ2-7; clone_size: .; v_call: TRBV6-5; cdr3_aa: CASSYDHSGGYYEQYF; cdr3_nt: TGTGCCAGCAGTTACGACCATAGCGGGGGCTATTACGAGCAGTACTTC
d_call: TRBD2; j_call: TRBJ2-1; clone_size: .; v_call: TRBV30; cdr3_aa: CAWKTSGSKNEQFF; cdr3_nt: TGTGCCTGGAAAACTAGCGGATCAAAAAATGAGCAGTTCTTC
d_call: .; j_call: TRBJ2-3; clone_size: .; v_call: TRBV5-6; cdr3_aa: CASSPQKGSPSTDTQYF; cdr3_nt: TGTGCCAGCAGCCCTCAAAAAGGTAGTCCGTCCACAGATACGCAGTATTTT
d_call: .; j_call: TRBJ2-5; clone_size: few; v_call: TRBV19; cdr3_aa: CASSIVRGETQYF; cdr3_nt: TGTGCCAGTAGTATAGTACGGGGAGAGACCCAGTACTTC
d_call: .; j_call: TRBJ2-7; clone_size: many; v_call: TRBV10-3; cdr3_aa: CAISEGSVGSYEQYF; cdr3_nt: TGTGCCATCAGTGAGGGGTCAGTCGGATCCTACGAGCAGTACTTC
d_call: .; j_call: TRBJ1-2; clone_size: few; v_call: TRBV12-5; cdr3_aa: CARGLADLYGYTF; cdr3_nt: TGTGCTAGGGGTTTAGCAGATCTCTATGGCTACACCTTC
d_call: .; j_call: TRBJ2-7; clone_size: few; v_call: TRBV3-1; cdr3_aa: CASSPFGVGSSYEQYF; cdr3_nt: TGTGCCAGCAGCCCCTTTGGAGTCGGGAGCTCCTACGAGCAGTACTTC
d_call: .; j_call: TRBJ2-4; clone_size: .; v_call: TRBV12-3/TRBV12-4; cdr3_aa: CASSLGRGMAKNIQYF; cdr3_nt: TGTGCCAGCAGTTTAGGTCGGGGTATGGCCAAAAACATTCAGTACTTC
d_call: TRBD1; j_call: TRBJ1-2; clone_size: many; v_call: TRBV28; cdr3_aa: CASSISGQGAVGYTF; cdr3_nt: TGTGCCAGCAGTATCTCGGGACAGGGGGCGGTCGGCTACACCTTC
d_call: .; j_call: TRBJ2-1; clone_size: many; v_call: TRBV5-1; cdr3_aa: CASSLGGETYNEQFF; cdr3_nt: TGCGCCAGCAGCTTGGGGGGGGAAACCTACAATGAGCAGTTCTTC
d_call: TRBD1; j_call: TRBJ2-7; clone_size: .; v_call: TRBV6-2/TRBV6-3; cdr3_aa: CAGSPDRGSDEQYF; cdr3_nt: TGTGCCGGCAGTCCGGACAGGGGTTCCGACGAGCAGTACTTC
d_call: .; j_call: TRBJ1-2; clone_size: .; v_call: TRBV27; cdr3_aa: CASSFRRGLGYGYTF; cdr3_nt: TGTGCCAGCAGTTTCCGGAGAGGGTTGGGCTATGGCTACACCTTC
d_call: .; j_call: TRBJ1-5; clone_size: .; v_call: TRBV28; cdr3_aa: CASTRPGMNQPQHF; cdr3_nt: TGTGCCAGCACTCGTCCGGGGATGAATCAGCCCCAGCATTTT
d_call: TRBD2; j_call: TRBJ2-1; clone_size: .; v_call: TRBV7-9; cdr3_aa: CASSLGRGLASYNEQFF; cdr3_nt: TGTGCCAGCAGCTTAGGTCGAGGACTAGCTTCTTACAATGAGCAGTTCTTC
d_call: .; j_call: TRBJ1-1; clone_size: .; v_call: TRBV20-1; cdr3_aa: CSARDLQPNTQAFF; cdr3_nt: TGCAGTGCTAGAGATTTACAGCCGAACACTCAAGCTTTCTTT
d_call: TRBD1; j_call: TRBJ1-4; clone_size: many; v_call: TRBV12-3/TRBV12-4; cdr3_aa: CASSVGSGGGEKLFF; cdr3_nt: TGTGCCAGCAGCGTTGGCTCAGGGGGGGGAGAAAAACTGTTTTTT
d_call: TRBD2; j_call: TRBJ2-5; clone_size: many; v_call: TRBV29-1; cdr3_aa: CSVAPGGQETQYF; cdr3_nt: TGCAGCGTTGCCCCGGGGGGGCAAGAGACCCAGTACTTC
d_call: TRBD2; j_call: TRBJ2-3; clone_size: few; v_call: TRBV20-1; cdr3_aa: CSARDPLAGGDTQYF; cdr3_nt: TGCAGTGCTAGGGACCCACTAGCGGGAGGAGATACGCAGTATTTT
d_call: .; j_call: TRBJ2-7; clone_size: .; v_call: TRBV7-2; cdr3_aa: CASSFGSQLYEQYF; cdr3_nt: TGTGCCAGCAGCTTCGGGAGTCAGCTCTACGAGCAGTACTTC
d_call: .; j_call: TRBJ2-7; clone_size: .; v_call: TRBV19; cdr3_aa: CASSMWGRLRHEQYF; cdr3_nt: TGTGCCAGTAGTATGTGGGGGCGGTTACGCCACGAGCAGTACTTC
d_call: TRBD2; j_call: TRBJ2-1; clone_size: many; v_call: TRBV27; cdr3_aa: CASGVLAGGLNEQFF; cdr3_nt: TGTGCCAGCGGGGTATTAGCGGGAGGGCTAAATGAGCAGTTCTTC
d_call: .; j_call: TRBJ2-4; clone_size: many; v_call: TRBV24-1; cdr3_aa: CATSDRAGRAKNIQYF; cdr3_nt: TGTGCCACCAGTGATAGGGCGGGGAGAGCCAAAAACATTCAGTACTTC
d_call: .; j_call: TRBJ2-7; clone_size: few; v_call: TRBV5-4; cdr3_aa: CASSLAGRGANSYEQYF; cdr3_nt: TGTGCCAGCAGCTTGGCCGGACGGGGGGCAAATTCCTACGAGCAGTACTTC
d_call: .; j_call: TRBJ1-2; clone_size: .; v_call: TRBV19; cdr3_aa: CASSIQDYGYTF; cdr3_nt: TGTGCCAGTAGTATCCAGGACTATGGCTACACCTTC
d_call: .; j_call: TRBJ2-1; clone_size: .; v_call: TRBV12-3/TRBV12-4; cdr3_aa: CASSFGGSATQFF; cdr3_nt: TGTGCCAGCAGTTTTGGCGGTAGCGCAACCCAGTTCTTC
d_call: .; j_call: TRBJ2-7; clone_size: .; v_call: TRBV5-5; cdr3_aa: CASSWVGSTYEQYF; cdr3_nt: TGTGCCAGCAGCTGGGTGGGCAGCACATACGAGCAGTACTTC
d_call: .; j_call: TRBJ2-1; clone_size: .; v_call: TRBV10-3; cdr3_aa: CAIRGWGSSYNEQFF; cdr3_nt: TGTGCCATCAGGGGATGGGGCAGTTCCTACAATGAGCAGTTCTTC
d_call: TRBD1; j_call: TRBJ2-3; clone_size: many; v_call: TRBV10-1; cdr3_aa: CASSESGGNADTQYF; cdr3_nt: TGCGCCAGCAGTGAGTCAGGGGGCAATGCAGATACGCAGTATTTT
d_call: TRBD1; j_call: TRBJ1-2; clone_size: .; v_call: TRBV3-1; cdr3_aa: CASSPGTGRDYGYTF; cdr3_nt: TGTGCCAGCAGCCCCGGGACAGGAAGGGACTATGGCTACACCTTC
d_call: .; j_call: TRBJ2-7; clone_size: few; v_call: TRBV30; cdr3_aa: CATFCLWDEQYF; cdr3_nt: TGTGCCACCTTCTGCTTGTGGGACGAGCAGTACTTC
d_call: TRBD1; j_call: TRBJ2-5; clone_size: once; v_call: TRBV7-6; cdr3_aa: CASSLTGGGEETQYF; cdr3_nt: TGTGCCAGCAGCTTGACAGGGGGGGGTGAAGAGACCCAGTACTTC
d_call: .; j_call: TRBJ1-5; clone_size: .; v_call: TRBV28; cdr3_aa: CASRHLGTRYSNQPQHF; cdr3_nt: TGTGCCAGCAGGCACCTAGGGACAAGATATAGCAATCAGCCCCAGCATTTT
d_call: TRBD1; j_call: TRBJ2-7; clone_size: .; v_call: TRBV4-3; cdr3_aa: CASSLGQGEGEQYF; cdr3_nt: TGCGCCAGCAGCCTAGGACAGGGAGAAGGGGAGCAGTACTTC
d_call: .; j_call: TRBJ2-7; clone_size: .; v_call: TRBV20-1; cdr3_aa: CRARTGNYEQYF; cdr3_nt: TGCAGGGCTAGAACGGGGAACTACGAGCAGTACTTC
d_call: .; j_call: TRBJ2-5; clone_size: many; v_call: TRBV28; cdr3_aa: CASSFEGGPFQETQYF; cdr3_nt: TGTGCCAGCAGTTTTGAAGGGGGGCCTTTCCAAGAGACCCAGTACTTC
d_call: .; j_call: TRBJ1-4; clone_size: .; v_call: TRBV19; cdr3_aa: CASSSDRISEKLFF; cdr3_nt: TGTGCCAGTAGTTCCGACAGGATCAGTGAAAAACTGTTTTTT
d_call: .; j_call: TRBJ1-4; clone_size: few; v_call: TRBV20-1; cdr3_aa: CSARGGRATNEKLFF; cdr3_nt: TGCAGTGCTAGGGGGGGGCGCGCAACTAATGAAAAACTGTTTTTT
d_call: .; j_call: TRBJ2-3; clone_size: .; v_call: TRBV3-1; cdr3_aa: CASSLWDSRTDTQYF; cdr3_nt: TGTGCCAGCAGCCTTTGGGACTCGCGCACAGATACGCAGTATTTT
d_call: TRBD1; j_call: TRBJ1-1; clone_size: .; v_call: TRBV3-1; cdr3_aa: CASSPSTGPEGAFF; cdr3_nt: TGTGCCAGCAGCCCCTCGACAGGGCCTGAAGGGGCTTTCTTT
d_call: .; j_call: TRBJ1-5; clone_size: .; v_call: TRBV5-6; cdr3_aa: CASGLGVHGSHQPQHF; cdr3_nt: TGTGCCAGCGGCTTGGGTGTTCATGGCAGCCATCAGCCCCAGCATTTT
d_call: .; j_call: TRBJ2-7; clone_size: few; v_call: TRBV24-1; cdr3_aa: CAASDPPRDEQYF; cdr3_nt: TGTGCCGCCAGTGACCCCCCCAGGGACGAGCAGTACTTC
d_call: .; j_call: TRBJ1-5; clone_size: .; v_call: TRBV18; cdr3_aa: CASSGGMLNQPQHF; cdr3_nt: TGCGCCAGCTCCGGAGGGATGTTAAATCAGCCCCAGCATTTT
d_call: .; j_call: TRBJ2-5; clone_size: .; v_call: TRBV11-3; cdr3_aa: CASSKGGKETQYF; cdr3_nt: TGTGCCAGCAGTAAAGGGGGGAAAGAGACCCAGTACTTC
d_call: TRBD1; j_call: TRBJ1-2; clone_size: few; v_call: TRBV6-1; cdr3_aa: CASSWDRGVDGYTF; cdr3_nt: TGTGCCAGCAGCTGGGACAGGGGAGTTGATGGCTACACCTTC